A selection of T cell receptor beta chains follows, all from one sample in a study of CD8+ T cells in alopecia areata. Only in-frame clones appear in the TCRdb table, and some are missing; sequencing was by immunoSEQ multiplex PCR. This repertoire shows roughly 150,000 clones, around 50% found once; its top ten account for approximately 19%. Sequenced here: CD8+ T cells sorted from blood, sampled at week 0. The receptors originated from a human donor with alopecia areata. Each CDR3 is given with its conserved first and last residue. The D gene is left open where the match is weak. Not every row has a clone size; where given, it reads once, few, many or a size class.

NA	NA	TRBV7-9	TRBJ2-2	TGTGCCAGCAGCCCAGATGGGGCCGGGGAGCTGTTTTTT	CASSPDGAGELFF
NA	TRBD1	TRBV13	TRBJ2-6	TGTGCCAGCAGCTCACCATATGACAGGGTGGTAGCTGGGGCCAACGTCCTGACTTTC	CASSSPYDRVVAGANVLTF
NA	NA	TRBV5-5	TRBJ2-5	TGTGCCAGCAGCCCCCACTACCAAGAGACCCAGTACTTC	CASSPHYQETQYF
NA	TRBD1	TRBV2	TRBJ2-2	TGTGCCACCGGACAGGACCCCACCGGGGAGCTGTTTTTT	CATGQDPTGELFF
NA	TRBD2	TRBV2	TRBJ2-7	TGTGCCAGCAGTGAATTAGAACTAGCGGGGAATGACGGCGAGCAGTACTTC	CASSELELAGNDGEQYF
NA	NA	TRBV25-1	TRBJ1-4	TGTGCCAGCAGTGAGGACAGTTTCGGGCGGGAAAAACTGTTTTTT	CASSEDSFGREKLFF
NA	NA	TRBV4-3	TRBJ1-1	TGCGCCAGCAGCCAAGATGGTCTGCAGGGCACTGAAGCTTTCTTT	CASSQDGLQGTEAFF
NA	NA	TRBV29-1	TRBJ1-2	TGCAGCGTTCCAGACGATGGCTACACCTTC	CSVPDDGYTF
NA	TRBD2	TRBV7-8	TRBJ2-1	TGTGCCAGCAGCCCCCCACGGACTAGCGGGGGGATCTTTAACAATGAGCAGTTCTTC	CASSPPRTSGGIFNNEQFF
NA	TRBD1	TRBV7-9	TRBJ2-7	TGTGCCAGCAGCTCCAAGACAGGGTTATTGCACGAGCAGTACTTC	CASSSKTGLLHEQYF
few	NA	TRBV29-1	TRBJ1-2	TGCAGCGCAGCGATCAACTATGGCTACACCTTC	CSAAINYGYTF
NA	NA	TRBV7-8	TRBJ2-2	TGTGCCAGCAGTATAGCTCCCCAGGCCGGGGAGCTGTTTTTT	CASSIAPQAGELFF
NA	NA	TRBV4-1	TRBJ1-2	TGCGCCAGCAGCCAAGATATCAGCCGTAACTATGGCTACACCTTC	CASSQDISRNYGYTF
NA	NA	TRBV27	TRBJ1-2	TGTGCCAGCAGTGGAGCCGGGGCTAACTATGGCTACACCTTC	CASSGAGANYGYTF
NA	TRBD2	TRBV9	TRBJ2-7	TGTGCCAGCAGCGTAGATTCGGGGGGACGCGAGCAGTACTTC	CASSVDSGGREQYF
NA	NA	TRBV11-3	TRBJ2-3	TGTGCCAGCAGCTTACGGGGCACAGATACGCAGTATTTT	CASSLRGTDTQYF
NA	TRBD2	TRBV5-4	TRBJ2-1	TGTGCCAGCAGCCCTAAAGGACTAGCGGGTGGAAATGAGCAGTTCTTC	CASSPKGLAGGNEQFF
NA	TRBD1	TRBV7-2	TRBJ1-1	TGTGCCAGCAGCTTACAGCCCGACAGGGAAGCTGAAGCTTTCTTT	CASSLQPDREAEAFF
few	TRBD2	TRBV4-3	TRBJ2-3	TGCGCCAGCAGTCTTGGACTAGTGCTGGATCATACGCAGTATTTT	CASSLGLVLDHTQYF
NA	NA	TRBV30	TRBJ1-2	TGTGCCTGGGACGGCAGGAATGATGGCTACACCTTC	CAWDGRNDGYTF
NA	TRBD2	TRBV5-1	TRBJ2-7	TGCGCCAGCAGCGCGGGGGGACTTCTCGAGCAGTACTTC	CASSAGGLLEQYF
NA	NA	TRBV6-1	TRBJ1-6	TGTGCCAGCAGTGAATGGAGGAGCTCCTATAATTCACCCCTCCACTTT	CASSEWRSSYNSPLHF
NA	TRBD1	TRBV29-1	TRBJ2-3	TGCAGCGTCGCGGCCTTACCCACAGGGGAGCCCACAGATACGCAGTATTTT	CSVAALPTGEPTDTQYF
NA	NA	TRBV30	TRBJ2-7	TGTGCCTGGAGTCAGGGGAGCTCCTACGAGCAGTACTTC	CAWSQGSSYEQYF
NA	NA	TRBV9	TRBJ2-7	TGTGCCAGCAGCGTAGGAGTGGGGATCTCCTACGAGCAGTACTTC	CASSVGVGISYEQYF
NA	TRBD1	TRBV29-1	TRBJ2-3	TGCAGCGTTGAGGGTGACAGGGGAAGCACGCAGTATTTT	CSVEGDRGSTQYF
NA	NA	TRBV4-3	TRBJ1-2	TGCGCCAGCAGCCAAGACGGCGCAGCAACCTATGGCTACACCTTC	CASSQDGAATYGYTF
NA	NA	TRBV9	TRBJ2-5	TGTGCCAGCAGCGTGTCGAACCAGCGGGAGACCCAGTACTTC	CASSVSNQRETQYF
few	NA	TRBV5-1	TRBJ1-1	TGCGCCAGCAGCTTGGGGACTGAAGCTTTCTTT	CASSLGTEAFF
NA	NA	TRBV7-9	TRBJ2-7	TGTGCCAGCAGCCCTCCGGGCTACGAGCAGTACTTC	CASSPPGYEQYF
many	NA	TRBV25-1	TRBJ2-5	TGTGCCAGCAGTGAATGGAGCGACTCAAGGGAGACCCAGTACTTC	CASSEWSDSRETQYF
NA	NA	TRBV29-1	TRBJ1-4	TGCAGCGTTGCGGATGGGTACGCTGAAAAACTGTTTTTT	CSVADGYAEKLFF
NA	NA	TRBV30	TRBJ2-2	TGTGCCTGGAGTGTGGCAGCCACCGGGGAGCTGTTTTTT	CAWSVAATGELFF
NA	TRBD1	TRBV27	TRBJ2-5	TGTGCCAGCAGCTCTATCGGACAGGATCAAGAGACCCAGTACTTC	CASSSIGQDQETQYF
few	NA	TRBV2	TRBJ1-5	TGTGCCAGCAAAGCGGATGGGGAGAGGGTACAGCCCCAGCATTTT	CASKADGERVQPQHF
few	TRBD1	TRBV7-2	TRBJ2-1	TGTGCCAGCAGGGCCGGGACAGGGAGTAATGAGCAGTTCTTC	CASRAGTGSNEQFF
NA	NA	TRBV29-1	TRBJ2-7	TGCAGCGTTGGAGGGAGCTCCTACGAGCAGTACTTC	CSVGGSSYEQYF
NA	NA	TRBV30	TRBJ1-1	TGTGCCTGGAGTGTCACGGGAACTGAAGCTTTCTTT	CAWSVTGTEAFF
few	NA	TRBV29-1	TRBJ2-6	TGCAGCGTTTTAGCCCCAGGGGGGGCCAACGTCCTGACTTTC	CSVLAPGGANVLTF
NA	NA	TRBV12-5	TRBJ1-2	TGTGCTAGTGGTTTCGGCCCGGGGAAGGATGGCTACACCTTC	CASGFGPGKDGYTF